This TCR beta chain derives from a study of T-cell reconstitution after alpha-beta-depleted transplantation in children. This clonotype turned up a few times. Its ends do not fully match the called genes, so a read error is possible. Looked up from germline, CDR1 is LNHNV and CDR2 is YYDKDF (reference sequence). The CDR3 is made up of 15 amino acids. During its preparation, the TCRbeta library received unique molecular identifiers. TCRdb re-called the PCR reads with MiXCR, one entry per CDR3 protein. The table shows a few hundred thousand distinct CDR3 sequences, with roughly 10% occurring only once. This chain connects TRBV15 to TRBJ2-3; TRBD2 matches 7 bases. Specimen: PBMCs from the stem cell graft donor, collected from the stem cell graft. The clonotype was recovered from a human donor who donated a stem cell graft to a child with acute myeloid leukemia. CDR3 sequence reads: CATRRGSGGSYTQYF. As DNA, the CDR3 is TGTGCCACCAGAAGAGGGTCGGGAGGCTCATATACGCAGTATTTT.